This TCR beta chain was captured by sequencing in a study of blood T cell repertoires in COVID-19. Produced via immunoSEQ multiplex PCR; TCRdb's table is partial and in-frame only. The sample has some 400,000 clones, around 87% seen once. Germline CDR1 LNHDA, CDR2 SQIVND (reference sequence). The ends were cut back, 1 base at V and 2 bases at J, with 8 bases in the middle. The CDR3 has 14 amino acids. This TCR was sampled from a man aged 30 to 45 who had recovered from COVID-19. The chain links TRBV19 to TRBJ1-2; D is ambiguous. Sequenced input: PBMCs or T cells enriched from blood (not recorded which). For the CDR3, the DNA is TGTGCCAGTAGTATAGTCCCGGGAAACTATGGCTACACCTTC. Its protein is CASSIVPGNYGYTF.